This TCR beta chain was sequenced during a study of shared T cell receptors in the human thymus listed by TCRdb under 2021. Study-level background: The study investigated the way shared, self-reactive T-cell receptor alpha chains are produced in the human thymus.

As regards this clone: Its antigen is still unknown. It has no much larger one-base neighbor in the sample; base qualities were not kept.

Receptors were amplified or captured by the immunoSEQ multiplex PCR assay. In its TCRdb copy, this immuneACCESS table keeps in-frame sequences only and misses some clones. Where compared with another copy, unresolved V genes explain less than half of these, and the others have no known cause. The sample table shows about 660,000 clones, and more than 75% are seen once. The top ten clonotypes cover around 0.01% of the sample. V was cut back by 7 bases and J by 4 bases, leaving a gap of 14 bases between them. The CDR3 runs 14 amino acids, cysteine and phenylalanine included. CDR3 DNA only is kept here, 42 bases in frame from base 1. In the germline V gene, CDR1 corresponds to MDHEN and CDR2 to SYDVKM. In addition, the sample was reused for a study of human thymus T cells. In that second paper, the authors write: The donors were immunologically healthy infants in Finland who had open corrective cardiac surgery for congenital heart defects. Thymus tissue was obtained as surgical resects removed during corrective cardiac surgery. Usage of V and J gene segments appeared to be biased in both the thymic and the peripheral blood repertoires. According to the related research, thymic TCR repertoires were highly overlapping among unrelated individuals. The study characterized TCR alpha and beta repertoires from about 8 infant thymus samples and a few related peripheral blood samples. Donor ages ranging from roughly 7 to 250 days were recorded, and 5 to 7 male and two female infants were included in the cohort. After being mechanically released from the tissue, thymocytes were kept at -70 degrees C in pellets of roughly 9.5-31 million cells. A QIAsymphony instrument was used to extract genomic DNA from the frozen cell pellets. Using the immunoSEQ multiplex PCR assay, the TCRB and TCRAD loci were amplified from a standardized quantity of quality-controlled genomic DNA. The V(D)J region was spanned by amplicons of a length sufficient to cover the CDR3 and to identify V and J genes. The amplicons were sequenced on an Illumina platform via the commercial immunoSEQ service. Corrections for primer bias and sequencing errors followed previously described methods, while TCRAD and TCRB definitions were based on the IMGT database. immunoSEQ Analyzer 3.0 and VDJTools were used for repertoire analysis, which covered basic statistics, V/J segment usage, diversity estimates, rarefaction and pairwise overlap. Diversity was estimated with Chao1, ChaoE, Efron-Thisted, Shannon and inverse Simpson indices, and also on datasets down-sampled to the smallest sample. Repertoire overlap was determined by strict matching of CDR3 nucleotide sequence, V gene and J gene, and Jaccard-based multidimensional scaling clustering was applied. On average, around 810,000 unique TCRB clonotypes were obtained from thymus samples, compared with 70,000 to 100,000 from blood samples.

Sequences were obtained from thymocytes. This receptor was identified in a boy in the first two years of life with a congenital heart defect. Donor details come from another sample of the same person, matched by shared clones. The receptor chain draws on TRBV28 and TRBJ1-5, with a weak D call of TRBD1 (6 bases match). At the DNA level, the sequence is TGTGCCAGCAAAGCGCGGGGGGCTAATCAGCCCCAGCATTTT. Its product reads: CASKARGANQPQHF.